The present T cell receptor beta chain was sequenced within a study of identical twins. The cDNA had a unique molecular identifier and a template-switch universal primer site. In TCRdb, the 5' RACE reads were re-called with MiXCR into one record per CDR3 protein. The repertoire has roughly 230,000 distinct CDR3 sequences, around 8.3% of them found once; the top ten carry roughly 3%. Study observations and caveats: Twins shared out-of-frame alpha sequences with excess low generation probability.

There are a few counts of this clonotype. Its target is not known. Donors uniformly comprised healthy Caucasians. These data were likewise used in another study, on yellow fever vaccine responses in identical twins.

Sequencing was performed on CD8+ T cells sorted from blood. The TCR was taken from a woman aged 18-29 years in good health.

The CDR3 sequence: CASSWTGGEQFF. CDR3 DNA sequence: TGTGCCAGCAGCTGGACTGGCGGGGAGCAGTTCTTC. The rearrangement uses TRBV7-9 and TRBJ2-1, with D tentatively TRBD2 (5 bases). V was trimmed by 4 bases and J by 10 bases, leaving 11 bases between them. The CDR3 spans 12 residues. Per the germline V gene, CDR1 is SEHNR and CDR2 is FQNEAQ (reference sequence).